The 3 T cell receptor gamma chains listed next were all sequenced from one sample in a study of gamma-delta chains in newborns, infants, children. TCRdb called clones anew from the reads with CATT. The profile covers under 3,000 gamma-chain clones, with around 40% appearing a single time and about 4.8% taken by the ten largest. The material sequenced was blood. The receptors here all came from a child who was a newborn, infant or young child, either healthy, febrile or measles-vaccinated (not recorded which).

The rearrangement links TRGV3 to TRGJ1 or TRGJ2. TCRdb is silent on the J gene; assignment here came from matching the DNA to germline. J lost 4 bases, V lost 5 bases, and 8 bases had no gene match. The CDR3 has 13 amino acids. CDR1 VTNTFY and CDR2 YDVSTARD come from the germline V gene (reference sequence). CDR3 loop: CATWGISYYKKLF. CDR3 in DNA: TGTGCCACCTGGGGCATCTCGTATTATAAGAAACTCTTT.

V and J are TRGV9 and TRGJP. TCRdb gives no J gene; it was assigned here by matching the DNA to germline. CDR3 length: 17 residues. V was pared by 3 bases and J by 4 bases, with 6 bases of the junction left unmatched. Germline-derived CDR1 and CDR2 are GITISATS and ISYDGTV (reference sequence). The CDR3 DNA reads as TGTGCCTTGTGGGAGATCCAACAAGAGTTGGGCAAAAAAATCAAGGTATTT. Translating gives CALWEIQQELGKKIKVF.

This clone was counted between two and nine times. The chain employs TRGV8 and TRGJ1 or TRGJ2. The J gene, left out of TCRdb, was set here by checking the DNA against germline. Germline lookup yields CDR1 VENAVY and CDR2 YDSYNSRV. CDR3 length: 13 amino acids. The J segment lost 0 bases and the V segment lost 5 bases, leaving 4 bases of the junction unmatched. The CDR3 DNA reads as TGTGCCACCTGGGCCGAGAATTATTATAAGAAACTCTTT. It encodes CATWAENYYKKLF.